Below, 27 T cell receptor beta chains from the same sample are listed, as sequenced in a study of cytomegalovirus exposure and HLA in healthy donors. Data came from immunoSEQ multiplex PCR; TCRdb stores just in-frame clones and leaves some out. There are over 200,000 clones in the sample; over 80% occur only once, and roughly 6% lies in the top ten. Source material: PBMCs. The receptor set was obtained from a woman aged 18-30 years in good health and CMV-seronegative.

This clone appeared a few times. The rearrangement joins TRBV6-6 to TRBJ2-7; TRBD2 agrees at 13 bases. CDR1 and CDR2 from the germline V gene are MNHNY and SVGAGI (reference sequence). The CDR3 contains 15 residues. V trimming: 8 bases; J trimming: 4 bases; junction bases outside the gene matches: 8. The CDR3 region has the DNA TGTGCCAGCTGTCCCGGGACTAGCGGGGTGTACGAGCAGTACTTC. It specifies CASCPGTSGVYEQYF.

V gene TRBV7-6 combines with J gene TRBJ2-7; D might be TRBD2 (6 bases). CDR3 size: 15 residues. V was trimmed by 4 bases and J by 3 bases, leaving 16 bases between them. The germline gives CDR1 SGHVS, CDR2 FNYEAQ. The CDR3 spells CASSWGVRGSYEQYF. The CDR3 nucleotides read TGTGCCAGCAGCTGGGGCGTTCGGGGGAGCTACGAGCAGTACTTC.

V and J are TRBV5-4 and TRBJ2-7; no clear D. The CDR3 spans 15 residues. The ends were cut back, 0 bases at V and 2 bases at J, with 12 bases in the middle. The germline CDR1 and CDR2 sequences are SGHNT and YYREEE (reference sequence). CDR3 nucleotide sequence: TGTGCCAGCAGCTTGGCCAGAGGCGAAGCCTACGAGCAGTACTTC. Translation gives CASSLARGEAYEQYF.

This sequence joins TRBV28 and TRBJ1-1, with D possibly being TRBD1 (6 bases). The V end was cut by 5 bases, the J end by 5 bases, with 9 bases between. Germline assignment: CDR1 MDHEN and CDR2 SYDVKM. This CDR3 region has 12 residues. CDR3 amino acids: CASSIQGTEAFF. CDR3 bases: TGTGCCAGCAGTATCCAGGGGACTGAAGCTTTCTTT.

The chain has TRBV28 and TRBJ1-5; TRBD1 is a possible D gene (6 bases). CDR1 MDHEN and CDR2 SYDVKM come from the germline V gene. V lost 6 bases and J 6 bases, leaving 12 bases between the germline ends. The CDR3 runs 13 residues. Here the CDR3 reads CASRTTGIQPQHF. The CDR3 DNA is TGTGCCAGCAGGACTACAGGGATTCAGCCCCAGCATTTT.

V usage is TRBV9 and J usage is TRBJ2-3; unclear D gene. Between the trimmed V and J ends, which lost 0 bases and 4 bases, there was a span of 6 bases. This CDR3 is built from 13 residues. Per germline, CDR1 SGDLS and CDR2 YYNGEE. CDR3 region: CASSVEVSDTQYF. Here the CDR3 DNA reads TGTGCCAGCAGCGTAGAAGTATCAGATACGCAGTATTTT.

V gene TRBV27 combines with J gene TRBJ1-1, with D perhaps matching TRBD1 (5 bases). Trimming left V 1 base short and J 3 bases short, with 18 bases between. CDR3 length equals 17 residues. Germline loops: CDR1 MNHEY, CDR2 SMNVEV (reference sequence). CDR3 DNA sequence: TGTGCCAGCAGTTTATATGGGGCGCGCCTTAGGGACACTGAAGCTTTCTTT. Amino acids: CASSLYGARLRDTEAFF.

The J gene is TRBJ1-3, the V gene TRBV10-2; no clear D. Germline CDR1 is WSHSY and CDR2 is SAAADI. The CDR3 consists of 15 residues. Trimming cost V 3 bases and J 0 bases, with 9 bases left between them. CDR3 DNA: TGCGCCAGCAGTGACACAGCCTTCTCTGGAAACACCATATATTTT. It translates to CASSDTAFSGNTIYF.

The chain uses TRBV6-6 and TRBJ2-1, with 10 nucleotides matching TRBD2. The CDR3 extends over 16 amino acids. With V trimmed by 4 bases and J by 6 bases, 9 bases remained unmatched. From germline, CDR1 is MNHNY and CDR2 SVGAGI (reference sequence). In nucleotides, the CDR3 is TGTGCCAGCAGTTCCCCGGGACTAGCGCTTACCAATGAGCAGTTCTTC. Translated, it gives CASSSPGLALTNEQFF.

This chain uses TRBV27 with TRBJ2-1, with 10 bases aligning to TRBD2. The CDR3 extends over 14 amino acids. The junction had 6 bases not matched to a gene; V was cut back by 9 bases and J by 4 bases. CDR1 and CDR2 (germline): MNHEY, SMNVEV (reference sequence). The CDR3 protein is CASQAGGGYNEQFF. The CDR3 nucleotides are TGTGCCAGTCAAGCGGGAGGGGGGTACAATGAGCAGTTCTTC.

The chain couples TRBV11-3 to TRBJ2-3; TRBD1 aligns across 7 bases. CDR1 and CDR2 (germline): SGHNT, YENEEA. The length of the CDR3 is 15 residues. Trimming removed 5 bases from V and 1 base from J; junction bases left unmatched: 6. The CDR3 reads CASSPRTGGTDTQYF. CDR3 DNA sequence: TGTGCCAGCAGCCCCCGGACAGGTGGCACAGATACGCAGTATTTT.

The chain links TRBV6-1 to TRBJ1-1; 10 positions agree with TRBD1. The germline V gene encodes CDR1 MNHNS and CDR2 SASEGT. CDR3 size: 17 residues. The trim removed 2 bases at V and 1 base at J, leaving 7 bases unmatched. In DNA, the CDR3 is TGTGCCAGCAGTGAATGGGGGACAGGGGAGAGGAACACTGAAGCTTTCTTT. Protein sequence: CASSEWGTGERNTEAFF.

J is TRBJ1-1 and V is TRBV5-1; possibly TRBD1 for D (6 bases). This CDR3 has 14 residues. The germline CDR1 and CDR2 sequences are SGHRS and YFSETQ. The V gene lost 4 bases and the J gene lost 5 bases, with 15 bases spanning the gap. CDR3 bases: TGCGCCAGCAGCAGCACAGGGTCGGGGACTGAAGCTTTCTTT. Amino acid sequence: CASSSTGSGTEAFF.

The chain joins TRBV9 to TRBJ1-1; D is unresolved. The V gene lost 0 bases and the J gene lost 5 bases, with 11 bases spanning the gap. This CDR3 comprises 14 residues. In germline, CDR1 is SGDLS, CDR2 YYNGEE. CDR3 loop: CASSVGNTGTEAFF. The CDR3 coding sequence is TGTGCCAGCAGCGTAGGAAATACGGGGACTGAAGCTTTCTTT.

The chain uses TRBV30 and TRBJ1-6, with TRBD1 as a possible D gene (6 bases). Per germline, CDR1 GTSNPN and CDR2 SVGIG (reference sequence). This CDR3 contains 13 residues. The ends were cut back, 1 base at V and 11 bases at J, with 12 bases in the middle. CDR3 residues: CAWSEQGRAPLHF. The CDR3 region has the DNA TGTGCCTGGAGTGAACAGGGTCGCGCACCCCTCCACTTT.

This rearrangement joins TRBV2 to TRBJ2-2; TRBD1 matches 9 bases. Per germline, CDR1 SNHLY and CDR2 FYNNEI. Trimming cost V 2 bases and J 1 base; bases outside gene matches: 2. The length of the CDR3 is 16 residues. The CDR3 here is CASSERQGGNTGELFF. The DNA of the CDR3 is TGTGCCAGCAGTGAAAGACAGGGGGGGAACACCGGGGAGCTGTTTTTT.

The table lists this clone with a count of one. The chain is built from TRBV29-1 and TRBJ2-5; 7 bases line up with TRBD2. Germline V gene data show CDR1 as SQVTM and CDR2 as ANQGSEA. The CDR3 extends over 13 amino acids. V was clipped by 1 base and J by 2 bases; unmatched bases: 1. DNA for the CDR3: TGCAGCGTTGAAGGGGGAGGGCAAGAGACCCAGTACTTC. As protein: CSVEGGGQETQYF.

The chain uses TRBV28 and TRBJ2-3, with 7 nucleotides matching TRBD2. In germline, CDR1 is MDHEN, CDR2 SYDVKM. The CDR3 consists of 13 residues. The J segment lost 3 bases and the V segment lost 6 bases, leaving 3 bases of the junction unmatched. As DNA, the CDR3 is TGTGCCAGCAGGTCCGGGAGGACAGATACGCAGTATTTT. This gives the protein CASRSGRTDTQYF.

The chain joins TRBV11-2 to TRBJ1-5; unclear D gene. Trimming shortened V by 1 base and J by 8 bases, and 15 bases separated the two germline ends. The length of the CDR3 is 15 residues. CDR1 and CDR2 from the germline V gene are SGHAT and FQNNGV. Written as DNA, the CDR3 is TGTGCCAGCAGCTTAGGGGCGGGCGGCTTGGAGCCCCAGCATTTT. Translated, it gives CASSLGAGGLEPQHF.

V is TRBV6-5 and J is TRBJ2-7; 10 positions match TRBD2. Per the germline V gene, CDR1 is MNHEY and CDR2 is SVGAGI. J was trimmed by 7 bases and V by 0 bases; bases with no gene match: 3. The CDR3 loop spans 14 amino acids. The CDR3 here is CASSYSSSGGEQYF. The DNA for the CDR3 is TGTGCCAGCAGTTACTCTTCTAGCGGGGGTGAGCAGTACTTC.

The chain couples TRBV27 to TRBJ2-7, with D unresolved. The V and J ends lost 6 bases and 6 bases respectively, with 21 bases between them. This CDR3 is built from 15 residues. Germline V CDR1 and CDR2: MNHEY, SMNVEV (reference sequence). CDR3 residues: CASSLKRTDITEQYF. For the CDR3, the DNA is TGTGCCAGCAGCCTGAAGAGAACCGACATTACCGAGCAGTACTTC.

This chain joins TRBV7-3 and TRBJ2-2, with D perhaps TRBD2 (5 bases). Trimming pared 6 bases from V and 5 bases from J, leaving 13 bases between. CDR1 is SGHTA, CDR2 FQGTGA, per germline. The CDR3 is 14 amino acids. The CDR3 sequence is CASSPGMSTGELFF. CDR3 in DNA: TGTGCCAGCAGTCCGGGAATGTCGACCGGGGAGCTGTTTTTT. Complete variable domain (other parts from reference TRBV7-3 and TRBJ2-2): GAGVSQTPSNKVTEKGKYVELRCDPISGHTALYWYRQSLGQGPEFLIYFQGTGAADDSGLPNDRFFAVRPEGSVSTLKIQRTERGDSAVYLCASSPGMSTGELFFGEGSRLTVL.

This clone appeared a few times. The rearrangement links TRBV30 to TRBJ1-4; tentatively, D is TRBD1 (6 bases). The CDR3 is 15 residues long. V was shortened by 4 bases and J by 8 bases, with 20 bases between the two germline ends. The germline CDR1 and CDR2 sequences are GTSNPN and SVGIG (reference sequence). The CDR3, as DNA: TGTGCCTGGATAATTAGCAGGGGACGGAACGAAAAACTGTTTTTT. Translated, it gives CAWIISRGRNEKLFF.

V gene TRBV30 combines with J gene TRBJ1-5; TRBD1 agrees at 12 bases. CDR3 length equals 17 residues. Germline V lookup: CDR1 GTSNPN, CDR2 SVGIG (reference sequence). Germline trimming cut 3 bases from V and 5 bases from J; bases unmatched to any gene: 11. CDR3 protein: CAWSAGTGGTSDQPQHF. CDR3 in DNA: TGTGCCTGGAGCGCCGGGACAGGGGGCACATCTGATCAGCCCCAGCATTTT.

This clone has only one observation. V gene TRBV6-1 combines with J gene TRBJ1-3; D is ambiguous. The CDR3 spans 17 residues. V was shortened by 2 bases and J by 4 bases, with 18 bases between the two germline ends. The V gene's germline CDR1 is MNHNS and CDR2 SASEGT. The CDR3 DNA sequence: TGTGCCAGCAGTGAATTTTTGGCTTCGTCTGCCGGAAACACCATATATTTT. Translation: CASSEFLASSAGNTIYF.

The J gene is TRBJ2-2, the V gene TRBV28, with D perhaps TRBD1 (6 bases). The CDR3 runs 15 residues. The germline V and J ends were trimmed by 4 bases and 4 bases, with 13 bases remaining between them. Germline lookup yields CDR1 MDHEN and CDR2 SYDVKM. CDR3 in amino acids: CASSWTDRGTGELFF. Written as DNA, the CDR3 is TGTGCCAGCAGTTGGACAGATAGAGGCACCGGGGAGCTGTTTTTT.

This chain connects TRBV2 to TRBJ2-1, with D hard to call. V lost 4 bases to trimming and J lost 3 bases, with 10 bases between them. CDR1 is SNHLY and CDR2 is FYNNEI in the germline V gene. This CDR3 is 14 amino acids long. The CDR3 DNA reads as TGTGCCAGCAGTGGTGTAAGGCTCTACAATGAGCAGTTCTTC. Its translation is CASSGVRLYNEQFF.